This T cell receptor beta chain was sequenced for a study of OX40 agonist ivuxolimab in advanced cancers. The overall study: The dose of intravenous ivuxolimab that patients received every 2 weeks ranged from 0.01 to 10 mg/kg. Study outcomes and limitations: Among the least clonally expanded were partial responders at 0.1-3.0 mg/kg.

As to this clone: Its antigen is currently unknown.

Using immunoSEQ multiplex PCR, the repertoire was profiled, and TCRdb retains in-frame clones only, with some absent. Of around 60,000 clones listed, about 85% are singletons. Germline CDR1 is MDHEN and CDR2 is SYDVKM. This CDR3 has 15 residues. Trimming took off 5 bases at V and 0 bases at J, with 11 bases between the two ends. This chain connects TRBV28 to TRBJ1-5, with a weak D call TRBD1 (5 bases). The TCR was taken from an adult with an advanced solid tumor such as melanoma, head and neck, liver or kidney cancer. This material consisted of CD4+ or CD8+ T cells sorted from blood, taken in a trial of the OX40 agonist ivuxolimab. CDR3 residues: CASSLQGNSNQPQHF. The CDR3 coding sequence is TGTGCCAGCAGTCTCCAGGGAAATAGCAATCAGCCCCAGCATTTT.